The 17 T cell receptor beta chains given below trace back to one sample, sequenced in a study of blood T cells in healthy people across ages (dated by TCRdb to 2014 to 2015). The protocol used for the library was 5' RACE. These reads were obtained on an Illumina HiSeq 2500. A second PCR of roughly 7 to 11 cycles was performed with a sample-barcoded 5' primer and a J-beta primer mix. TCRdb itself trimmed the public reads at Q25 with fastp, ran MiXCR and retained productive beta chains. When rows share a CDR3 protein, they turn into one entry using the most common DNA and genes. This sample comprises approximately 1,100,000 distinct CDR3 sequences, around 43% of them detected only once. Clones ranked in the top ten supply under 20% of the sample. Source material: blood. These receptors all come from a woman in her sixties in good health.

The CDR3 sequence: CASSYSSGSNHEQYF. For the CDR3, the DNA is TGTGCCAGCAGTTACTCATCAGGGAGTAACCACGAGCAGTACTTC. The V and J genes are TRBV6-6 and TRBJ2-5; D may correspond to TRBD1 or TRBD2 (5 bases each). The J call may be incorrect, as the DNA end agrees better with TRBJ2-7. This CDR3 spans 15 amino acids. Germline-derived CDR1 and CDR2 are MNHNY and SVGAGI (reference sequence).

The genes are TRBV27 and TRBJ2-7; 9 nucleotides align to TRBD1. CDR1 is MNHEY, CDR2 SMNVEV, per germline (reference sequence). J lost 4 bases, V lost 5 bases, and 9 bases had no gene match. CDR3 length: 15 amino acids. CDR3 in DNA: TGTGCCAGCAGTCAGCAGGGACAGGGTCATTACGAGCAGTACTTC. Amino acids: CASSQQGQGHYEQYF.

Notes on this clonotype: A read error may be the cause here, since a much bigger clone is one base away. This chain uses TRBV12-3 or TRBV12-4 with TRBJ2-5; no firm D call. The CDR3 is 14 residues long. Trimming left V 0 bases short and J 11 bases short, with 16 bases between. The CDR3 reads CASSLATFDNEQYF. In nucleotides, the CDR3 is TGTGCCAGCAGTTTAGCGACATTTGACAATGAGCAGTACTTC.

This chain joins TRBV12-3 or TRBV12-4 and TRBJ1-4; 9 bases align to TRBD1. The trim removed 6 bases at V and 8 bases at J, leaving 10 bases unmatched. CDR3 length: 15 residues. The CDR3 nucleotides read TGTGCCAGCAGAGCCGATACAGGGGGCGGGGAAAAACTGTTTTTT. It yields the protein CASRADTGGGEKLFF.

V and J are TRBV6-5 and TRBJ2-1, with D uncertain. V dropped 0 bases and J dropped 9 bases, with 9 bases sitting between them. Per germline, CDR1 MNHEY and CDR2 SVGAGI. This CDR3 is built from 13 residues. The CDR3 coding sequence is TGTGCCAGCAGTTACTCTAGAGGCATTGAGCAGTTCTTC. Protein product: CASSYSRGIEQFF.

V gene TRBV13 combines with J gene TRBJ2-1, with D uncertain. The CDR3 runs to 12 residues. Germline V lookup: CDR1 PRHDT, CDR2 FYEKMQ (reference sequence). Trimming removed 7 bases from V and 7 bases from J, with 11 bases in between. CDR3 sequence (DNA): TGTGCCAGCACCTTCTCTAGTAATGAGCAGTTCTTC. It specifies CASTFSSNEQFF.

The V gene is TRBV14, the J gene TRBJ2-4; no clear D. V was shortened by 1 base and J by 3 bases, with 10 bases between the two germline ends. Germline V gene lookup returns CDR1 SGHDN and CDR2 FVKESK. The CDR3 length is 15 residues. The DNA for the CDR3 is TGTGCCAGCAGCCAAGTGGGGATTGGCAAAAACATTCAGTACTTC. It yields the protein CASSQVGIGKNIQYF. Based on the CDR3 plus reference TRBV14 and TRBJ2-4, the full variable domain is EAGVTQFPSHSVIEKGQTVTLRCDPISGHDNLYWYRRVMGKEIKFLLHFVKESKQDESGMPNNRFLAERTGGTYSTLKVQPAELEDSGVYFCASSQVGIGKNIQYFGAGTRLSVL.

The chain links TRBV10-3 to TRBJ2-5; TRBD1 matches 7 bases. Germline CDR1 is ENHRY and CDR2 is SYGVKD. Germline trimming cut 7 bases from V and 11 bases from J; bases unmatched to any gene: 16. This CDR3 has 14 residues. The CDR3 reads CAIKSGGSGNGQYF. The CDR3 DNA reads TGTGCCATCAAGTCAGGGGGTTCTGGGAATGGGCAGTACTTC.

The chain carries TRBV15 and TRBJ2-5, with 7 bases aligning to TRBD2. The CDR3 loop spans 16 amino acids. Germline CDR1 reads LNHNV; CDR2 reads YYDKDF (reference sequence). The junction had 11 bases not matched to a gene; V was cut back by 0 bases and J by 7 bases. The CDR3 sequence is CATSREASGTFLTQYF. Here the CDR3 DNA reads TGTGCCACCAGCAGAGAGGCTAGCGGAACGTTCCTGACCCAGTACTTC. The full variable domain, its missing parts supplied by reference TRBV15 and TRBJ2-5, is DAMVIQNPRYQVTQFGKPVTLSCSQTLNHNVMYWYQQKSSQAPKLLFHYYDKDFNNEADTPDNFQSRRPNTSFCFLDIRSPGLGDTAMYLCATSREASGTFLTQYFGPGTRLLVL.

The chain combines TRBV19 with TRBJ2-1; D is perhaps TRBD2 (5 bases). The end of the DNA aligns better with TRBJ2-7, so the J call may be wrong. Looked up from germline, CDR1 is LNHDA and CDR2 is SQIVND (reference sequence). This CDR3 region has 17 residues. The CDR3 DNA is TGTGCCAGTAGTATAGATCCGTGGGAGCGGTCCTACAATGAGCAGTACTTC. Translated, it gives CASSIDPWERSYNEQYF.

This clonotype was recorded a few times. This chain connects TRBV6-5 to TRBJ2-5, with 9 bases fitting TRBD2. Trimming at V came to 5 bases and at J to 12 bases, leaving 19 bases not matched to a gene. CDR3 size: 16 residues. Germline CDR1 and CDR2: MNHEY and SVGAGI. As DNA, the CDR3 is TGTGCCAGCAGTATACCAAGGGCGGGAGGGCCTAAGAGAGAGTACTTC. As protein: CASSIPRAGGPKREYF.

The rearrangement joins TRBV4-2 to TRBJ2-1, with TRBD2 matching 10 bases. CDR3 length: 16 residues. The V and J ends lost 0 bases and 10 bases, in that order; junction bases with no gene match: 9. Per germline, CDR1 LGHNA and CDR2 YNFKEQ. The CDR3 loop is CASSQDRLAGGWEQFF. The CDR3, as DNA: TGTGCCAGCAGCCAAGATAGACTAGCGGGCGGTTGGGAGCAGTTCTTC.

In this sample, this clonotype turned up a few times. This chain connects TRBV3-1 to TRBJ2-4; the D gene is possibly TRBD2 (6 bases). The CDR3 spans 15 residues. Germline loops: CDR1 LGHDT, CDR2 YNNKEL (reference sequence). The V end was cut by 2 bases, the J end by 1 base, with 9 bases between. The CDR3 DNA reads TGTGCCAGCAGCCAACGCGGGGCGGCCAAAAACATTCAGTACTTC. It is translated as CASSQRGAAKNIQYF. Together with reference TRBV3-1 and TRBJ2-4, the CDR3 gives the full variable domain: DTAVSQTPKYLVTQMGNDKSIKCEQNLGHDTMYWYKQDSKKFLKIMFSYNNKELIINETVPNRFSPKSPDKAHLNLHINSLELGDSAVYFCASSQRGAAKNIQYFGAGTRLSVL.

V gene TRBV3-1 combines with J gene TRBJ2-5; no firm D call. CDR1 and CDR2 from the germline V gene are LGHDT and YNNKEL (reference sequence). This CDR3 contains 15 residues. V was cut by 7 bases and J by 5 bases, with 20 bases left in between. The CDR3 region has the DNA TGTGCCAGCATCCCGCAACCGGCCTCGCGGGAGACCCAGTACTTC. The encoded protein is CASIPQPASRETQYF.

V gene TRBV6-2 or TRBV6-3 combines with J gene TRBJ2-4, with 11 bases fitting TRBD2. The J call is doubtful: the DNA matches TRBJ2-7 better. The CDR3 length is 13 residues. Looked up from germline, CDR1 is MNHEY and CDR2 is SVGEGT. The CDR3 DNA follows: TGTGCCACCTTAGCGGGAGGGCCGCTCGAGCAGTACTTC. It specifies CATLAGGPLEQYF.

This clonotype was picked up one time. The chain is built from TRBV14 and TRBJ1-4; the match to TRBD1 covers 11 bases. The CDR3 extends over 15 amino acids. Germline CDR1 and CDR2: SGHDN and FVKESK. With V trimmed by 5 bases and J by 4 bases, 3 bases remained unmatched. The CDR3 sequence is CASSWTGGSNEKLFF. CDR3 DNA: TGTGCCAGCAGCTGGACAGGGGGCAGTAATGAAAAACTGTTTTTT.

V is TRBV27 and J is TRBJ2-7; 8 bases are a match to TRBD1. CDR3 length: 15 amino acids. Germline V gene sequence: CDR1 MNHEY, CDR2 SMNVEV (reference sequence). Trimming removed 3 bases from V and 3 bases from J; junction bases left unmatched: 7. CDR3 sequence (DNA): TGTGCCAGCAGTTTTCGAGGACAGGGCTTCTACGAGCAGTACTTC. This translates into CASSFRGQGFYEQYF.